This is a list of T cell receptor beta chains from one sample in a study of T cell responses to AZD1222 COVID-19 vaccine. TCRdb keeps only in-frame clones here, not all; method: immunoSEQ multiplex PCR. The repertoire includes about 70,000 clones, approximately 90% of them detected once, and roughly 4.9% sits in the top ten. The sample in question was peripheral blood, obtained 28 days after the second dose of the MenACWY control vaccine. The receptors originated from an adult who received the MenACWY meningococcal vaccine as a control. Each CDR3 is given with its conserved first and last residue. Each record gives: D gene, V gene, clone size, J gene, CDR3 DNA, CDR3 protein. D genes are given only for firm matches. Size is omitted from some rows. Given values are once, few, many or a class for expanded clones.

>NA|TRBV9|NA|TRBJ1-5
TGTGCCAGCAGCCAGGGGAACAGGAACGATCAGCCCCAGCATTTT
CASSQGNRNDQPQHF
>TRBD1|TRBV5-4|NA|TRBJ2-7
TGTGCCAGCAGCGTGACCCAGGGGGCGATGGGCGAGCAGTACTTC
CASSVTQGAMGEQYF
>TRBD1|TRBV7-3|NA|TRBJ2-1
TGTGCCAGCAGCGTCGACAGGGGGCGAGATGAGCAGTTCTTC
CASSVDRGRDEQFF
>TRBD1|TRBV11-3|NA|TRBJ2-1
TGTGCCAGCAGCTTATCAGGGACAGGGTACTTGAATGAGCAGTTCTTC
CASSLSGTGYLNEQFF
>NA|TRBV5-1|NA|TRBJ2-1
TGCGCCAGCAGCTTATGGGGGCAAAGCTCCTACAATGAGCAGTTCTTC
CASSLWGQSSYNEQFF
>NA|TRBV5-5|NA|TRBJ2-1
TGTGCCAGCAGCCCAACGGGACACTGGCAGTTCTTC
CASSPTGHWQFF
>NA|TRBV3-1/TRBV3-2|NA|TRBJ1-6
TGTGCCAGCAGCCAATCCCGACAGACCTATAATTCACCCCTCCACTTT
CASSQSRQTYNSPLHF
>TRBD1|TRBV2|NA|TRBJ1-6
TGTGCCAGCAGACCCGGGACAGATTATAATTCACCCCTCCACTTT
CASRPGTDYNSPLHF
>NA|TRBV14|NA|TRBJ2-3
TGTGCCAGCAGCCAAGGGGTTATCAGCACAGATACGCAGTATTTT
CASSQGVISTDTQYF
>TRBD2|TRBV27|few|TRBJ2-7
TGTGCCAGCAGTACCTATGGGGGTAGCGGGAGGACTTCCTACGAGCAGTACTTC
CASSTYGGSGRTSYEQYF
>NA|TRBV2|NA|TRBJ2-3
TGTGCCAGCAGTGACAGCACAGATACGCAGTATTTT
CASSDSTDTQYF
>TRBD1|TRBV27|once|TRBJ1-2
TGTGCCAGCAGTTTACTGGGGACAGGGGAGGGCTACACCTTC
CASSLLGTGEGYTF
>NA|TRBV9|NA|TRBJ2-5
TGTGCCAGCAGCGTAGACGTGGGGGGGCGGGAGACCCAGTACTTC
CASSVDVGGRETQYF
>NA|TRBV12-5|NA|TRBJ1-6
TGTGCTAGTGGTTTCAAGGAGCGCCCATCTAATTCACCCCTCCACTTT
CASGFKERPSNSPLHF
>NA|TRBV2|NA|TRBJ2-3
TGTGCCAGCAGTGAGGGCTATCGCAGTGAGCAGTATTTT
CASSEGYRSEQYF
>TRBD2|TRBV5-5|NA|TRBJ2-7
TGTGCCAGCAGCTTCAGTAGCGGGAGCCACGAGCAGTACTTC
CASSFSSGSHEQYF
>NA|TRBV2|NA|TRBJ2-7
TGTGCCAGCAGTGTGTCTGCGTCCCCGTACTTC
CASSVSASPYF
>TRBD1|TRBV9|NA|TRBJ1-4
TGTGCCAGCAGCGCCGGGACAGGGGGAGAAAAACTGTTTTTT
CASSAGTGGEKLFF
>TRBD1|TRBV19|NA|TRBJ1-5
TGTGCCAGTAGCGGGACAGGGGGCTCCGATCAGCCCCAGCATTTT
CASSGTGGSDQPQHF
>NA|TRBV7-9|NA|TRBJ1-1
TGTGCCAGCAGCTTAGAGGAGGGGAACACTGAAGCTTTCTTT
CASSLEEGNTEAFF
>NA|TRBV7-2|NA|TRBJ1-2
TGTGCCAGCAGCCCCGACAGAGACTATGGCTACACCTTC
CASSPDRDYGYTF
>NA|TRBV28|NA|TRBJ1-1
TGTGCCAGCAGTTTCCGCAGGGGCGCGTACACTGAAGCTTTCTTT
CASSFRRGAYTEAFF
>TRBD1|TRBV18|NA|TRBJ2-7
TGTGCCAGCTCACCACGATCCGGGACAGGGCACGAGCAGTACTTC
CASSPRSGTGHEQYF
>TRBD2|TRBV7-2|NA|TRBJ2-5
TGTGCCAGCAGCAGGCAGCGGGGAGAGACCCAGTACTTC
CASSRQRGETQYF
>NA|TRBV5-1|NA|TRBJ2-7
TGCGCCAGCAGCTTGGCGGCCAGGGACGACGAGCAGTACTTC
CASSLAARDDEQYF
>NA|TRBV11-3|NA|TRBJ2-3
TGTGCCAGCAGCTTAGAAATGCGGTCTACGCAGTATTTT
CASSLEMRSTQYF
>NA|TRBV7-2|NA|TRBJ2-2
TGTGCCAGCAGCTTATCTGGGGATAACACCGGGGAGCTGTTTTTT
CASSLSGDNTGELFF
>TRBD1|TRBV3-1/TRBV3-2|once|TRBJ1-1
TGTGCCAGCAGCCACGTAACAGGGGAAAAAGCTTTCTTT
CASSHVTGEKAFF
>NA|TRBV7-2|once|TRBJ1-6
TGTGCCTCGGTTAGTTACGTGGGTTCACCCCTCCACTTT
CASVSYVGSPLHF
>NA|TRBV15|NA|TRBJ1-2
TGTGCCACCAGCAGAGATCGCGGGGGTCAACGCTATGGCTACACCTTC
CATSRDRGGQRYGYTF
>NA|TRBV6-2/TRBV6-3|NA|TRBJ1-6
TGTGCCAGCAGTTACTCGGCAGGGAATTCACCCCTCCACTTT
CASSYSAGNSPLHF